This T cell receptor (beta chain) was documented in a study of blood T cell repertoires in COVID-19. CDR1 and CDR2 (germline): WSHSY, SAAADI. J was trimmed by 5 bases and V by 6 bases; bases with no gene match: 8. The CDR3 contains 14 residues. This table comes from immunoSEQ multiplex PCR, and its TCRdb copy is limited to in-frame clones, with some not included. This table holds more than 70,000 clones, 70% to 90% found once. V gene TRBV10-2 combines with J gene TRBJ1-2; TRBD1 matches at 8 bases. The clonotype comes from an elderly woman with acute or convalescent COVID-19. The sample consisted of peripheral blood. CDR3 region: CASRAAGGEYGYTF. The CDR3 DNA sequence: TGCGCCAGCAGGGCGGCAGGGGGCGAATATGGCTACACCTTC.